A single sample gave rise to the 7 T cell receptor beta chains below, sequenced in a study of human T cells and chemical hapten exposure. TCRdb reprocessed the RACE reads via MiXCR and lists one record per CDR3 protein. The repertoire includes about 45,000 distinct CDR3 sequences, 3.7% of them detected once, and 4.5% to 6.5% sits in the top ten. This sample's time point: healthy volunteer bleed at 6 weeks. It was unfractionated whole blood from which total RNA was extracted. Sequencing input: whole blood. These receptors all stem from a human donor in good health. Some clones in this sample may be carry-over from other donors' samples.

This clonotype was picked up a small number of times. The rearrangement joins TRBV5-4 to TRBJ1-6; TRBD1 matches at 8 bases. The CDR3 length is 14 residues. CDR1 is SGHNT, CDR2 YYREEE, per germline (reference sequence). Trimming at V came to 3 bases and at J to 5 bases, leaving 1 base not matched to a gene. CDR3 DNA sequence: TGTGCCAGCAGCTGGGACAGGAATAATTCACCCCTCCACTTT. Its protein product is CASSWDRNNSPLHF.

V and J are TRBV24-1 and TRBJ2-7; weak D call: TRBD1 (6 bases). This CDR3 has 15 amino acids. The germline V gene encodes CDR1 KGHDR and CDR2 SFDVKD. Trimming shortened V by 3 bases and J by 1 base, and 12 bases separated the two germline ends. The CDR3 loop is CATSDPTGKSYEQYF. The CDR3 nucleotides are TGTGCCACCAGTGATCCGACAGGAAAATCCTACGAGCAGTACTTC.

This clonotype was detected many times. V gene TRBV5-4 combines with J gene TRBJ1-4, with D maybe TRBD1 (6 bases). CDR1 SGHNT and CDR2 YYREEE come from the germline V gene (reference sequence). Trimming stripped 1 base from V and 7 bases from J, with 20 bases between. The CDR3 totals 17 residues. The chain's CDR3 is CASSLWGMTGGSEKLFF. The CDR3 DNA sequence: TGTGCCAGCAGCTTGTGGGGGATGACAGGAGGATCTGAAAAACTGTTTTTT.

The sample holds a few counts of this clonotype. V gene TRBV9 combines with J gene TRBJ2-1, with 7 bases matching TRBD1. CDR3 size: 15 residues. CDR1 and CDR2 from the germline V gene are SGDLS and YYNGEE. V was pared by 4 bases and J by 4 bases, with 8 bases of the junction left unmatched. CDR3 sequence: CASSQTPGQYNEQFF. CDR3 DNA sequence: TGTGCCAGCAGCCAGACACCGGGACAGTACAATGAGCAGTTCTTC. The full variable domain, with the rest looked up from reference TRBV9 and TRBJ2-1, is DSGVTQTPKHLITATGQRVTLRCSPRSGDLSVYWYQQSLDQGLQFLIQYYNGEERAKGNILERFSAQQFPDLHSELNLSSLELGDSALYFCASSQTPGQYNEQFFGPGTRLTVL.

This clonotype has ten or more counts. The chain is built from TRBV7-9 and TRBJ2-3; 8 nucleotides match TRBD2. This CDR3 spans 14 amino acids. Trimming cost V 5 bases and J 4 bases; bases outside gene matches: 5. Looked up from germline, CDR1 is SEHNR and CDR2 is FQNEAQ (reference sequence). CDR3: CASSPSGGPDTQYF. The CDR3 DNA follows: TGTGCCAGCAGCCCGAGCGGGGGCCCAGATACGCAGTATTTT.

CDR3 nucleotides: TGTGCCAGCAGCCTGCGGGACAGGGGGATCTTCGCGAACACCGGGGAGCTGTTTTTT. Its translation: CASSLRDRGIFANTGELFF. The V call is TRBV7-6, the J call TRBJ2-2, with 11 positions matching TRBD1. Germline V lookup: CDR1 SGHVS, CDR2 FNYEAQ. The CDR3 is 19 residues long. V shed 5 bases and J 0 bases; nucleotides not matched to a gene: 11.

This clonotype has a count of ten or more. V and J are TRBV24-1 and TRBJ2-3, with 10 positions matching TRBD1. Germline V CDR1 and CDR2: KGHDR, SFDVKD. The CDR3 totals 15 residues. J gave up 3 bases and V 3 bases, and 2 bases lay outside the gene matches. In DNA, the CDR3 is TGTGCCACCAGTGATCGGACAGGGGGTACAGATACGCAGTATTTT. It encodes CATSDRTGGTDTQYF.